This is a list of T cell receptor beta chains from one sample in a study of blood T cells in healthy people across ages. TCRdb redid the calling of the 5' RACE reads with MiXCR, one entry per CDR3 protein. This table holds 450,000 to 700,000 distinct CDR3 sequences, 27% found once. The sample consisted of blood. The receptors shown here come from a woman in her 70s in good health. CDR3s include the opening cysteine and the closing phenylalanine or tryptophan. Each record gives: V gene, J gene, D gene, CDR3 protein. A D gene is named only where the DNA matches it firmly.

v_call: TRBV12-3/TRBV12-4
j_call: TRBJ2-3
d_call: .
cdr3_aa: CASSLGQTRTDTQYF

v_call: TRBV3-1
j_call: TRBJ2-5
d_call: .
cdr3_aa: CASSQVLTAEQYF

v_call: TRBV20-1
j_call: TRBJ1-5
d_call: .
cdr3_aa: CSARGRGRNQPQHF

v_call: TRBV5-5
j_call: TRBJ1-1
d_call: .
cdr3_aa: CASSAAGTGARGGEAFF

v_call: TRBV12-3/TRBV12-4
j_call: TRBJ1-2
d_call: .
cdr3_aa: CASSLAQVTDGYTF

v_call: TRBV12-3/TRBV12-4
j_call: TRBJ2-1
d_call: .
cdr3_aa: CASSLEGGGGPRDEQFF

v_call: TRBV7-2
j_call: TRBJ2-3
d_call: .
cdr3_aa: CASSLIRSTDTQYF

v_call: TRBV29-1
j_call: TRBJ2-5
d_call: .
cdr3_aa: CSVGLNRQETQYF

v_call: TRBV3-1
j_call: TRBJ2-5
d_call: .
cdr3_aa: CASSQARPAYSQETQYF

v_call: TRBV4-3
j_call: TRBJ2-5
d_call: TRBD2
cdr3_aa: CASSHRAGVSEETQYF

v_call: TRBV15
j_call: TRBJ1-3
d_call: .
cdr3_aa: CATSRDRSSGNTIYF

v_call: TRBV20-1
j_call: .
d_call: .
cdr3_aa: CSARKTGTSETQYF

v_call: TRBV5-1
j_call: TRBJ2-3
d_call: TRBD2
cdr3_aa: CASSLVPGGPTDTQYF

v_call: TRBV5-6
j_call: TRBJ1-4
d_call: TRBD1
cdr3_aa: CASSPDRVNEKLFF

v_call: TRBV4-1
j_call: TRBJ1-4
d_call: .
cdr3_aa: CASSFRGPNEKLFF

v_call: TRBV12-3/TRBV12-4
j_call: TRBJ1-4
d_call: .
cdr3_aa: CASSSDRRGGEKLFF

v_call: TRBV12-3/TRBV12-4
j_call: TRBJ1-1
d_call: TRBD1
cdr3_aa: CASSFERGPNTEAFF

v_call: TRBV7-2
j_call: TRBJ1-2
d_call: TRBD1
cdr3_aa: CASSLGTGGFGYTF

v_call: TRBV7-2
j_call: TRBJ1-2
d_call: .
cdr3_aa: CASSLARRDGYTF

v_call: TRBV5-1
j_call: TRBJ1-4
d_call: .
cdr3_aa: CASRTSQGPNEKLFF

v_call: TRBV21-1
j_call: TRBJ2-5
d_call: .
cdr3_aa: CASSTTDRVKETQYF

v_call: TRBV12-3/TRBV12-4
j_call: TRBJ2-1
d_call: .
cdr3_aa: CASRRSRGRYNEQFF

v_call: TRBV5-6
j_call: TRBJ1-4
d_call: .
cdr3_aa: CASTLRGLNVATNEKLFF

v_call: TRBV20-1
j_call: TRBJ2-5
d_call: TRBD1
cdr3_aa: CSARDYGTGIETQYF

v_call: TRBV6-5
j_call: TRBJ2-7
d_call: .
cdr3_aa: CASSYNAHGAYEQYF

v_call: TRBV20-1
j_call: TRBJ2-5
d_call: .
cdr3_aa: CSARAQGGETQYF

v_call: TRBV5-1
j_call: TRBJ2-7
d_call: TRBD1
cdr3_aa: CASSWDRTYEQYF

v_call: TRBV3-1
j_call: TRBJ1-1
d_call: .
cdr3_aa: CASSQVGSEAFF

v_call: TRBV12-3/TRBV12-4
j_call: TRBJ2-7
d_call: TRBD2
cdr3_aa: CASSFHSGGYGQYF

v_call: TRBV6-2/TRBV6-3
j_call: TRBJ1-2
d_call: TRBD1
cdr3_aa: CASNKQGIYGYTF

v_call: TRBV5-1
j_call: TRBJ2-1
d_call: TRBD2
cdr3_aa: CASSLGSSGLYNEQFF

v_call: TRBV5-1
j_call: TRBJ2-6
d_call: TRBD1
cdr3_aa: CASSPSTGTVESGANVLTF

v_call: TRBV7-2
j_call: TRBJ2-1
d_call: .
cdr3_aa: CASSLGFPSRHNEQFF

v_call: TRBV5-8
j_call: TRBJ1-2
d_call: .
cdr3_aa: CASSIQARQGYTF

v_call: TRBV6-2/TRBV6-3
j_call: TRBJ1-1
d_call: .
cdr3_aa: CASTTPVQPAFF

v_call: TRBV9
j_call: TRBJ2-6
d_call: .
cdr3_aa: CASSATGNGANVLTF

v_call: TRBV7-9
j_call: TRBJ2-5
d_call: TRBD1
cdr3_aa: CASSLNGTGGSKTQYF

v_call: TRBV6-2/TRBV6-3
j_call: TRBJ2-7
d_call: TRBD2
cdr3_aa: CASSRMTSVSAEQYF

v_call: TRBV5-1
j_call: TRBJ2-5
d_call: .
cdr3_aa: CASSLQGGGQETQYF

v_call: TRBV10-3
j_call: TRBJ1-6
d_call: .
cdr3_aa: CAIKRGEWEPPLHF